This T cell receptor beta chain was recorded in a study of blood T cell repertoires in COVID-19. Turning to the study itself: Material from acute and convalescent COVID-19 was sourced from the United States, Italy and Spain.

The germline gives CDR1 MDHEN, CDR2 SYDVKM. The CDR3 runs to 12 residues. Trimming stripped 4 bases from V and 8 bases from J, with 11 bases between. The participants were between roughly 18 and 90 years old and came from 24 US areas. Source study methods: Scientists estimated how many nucleated cells there were by amplifying reference gene primers. Assay used: immunoSEQ multiplex PCR; TCRdb lists only in-frame clones, some missing. V and J calls plus clone size are reproduced from that table; the DNA served to infer D and trimming. Among some 350,000 clones listed, less than 90% were seen once. The sample comprised PBMCs or T cells enriched from blood (not recorded which). This TCR was sampled from a woman in her twenties or thirties who had recovered from COVID-19. This sequence joins TRBV28 and TRBJ1-2; D may be TRBD1 (6 bases). DNA for the CDR3: TGTGCCAGCAGTTCCTGGACAGCCGGCTACACCTTC. It is translated as CASSSWTAGYTF.